This T cell receptor (beta chain) was retrieved from a study of blood T cell repertoires in COVID-19. Looking at the study overall: Samples of COVID-19 (acute and convalescent) were obtained from the United States, Italy and Spain. The analysed material was cDNA or gDNA that came from T cells, B-cell-depleted T cells, or PBMCs.

The CDR3 is 15 amino acids. Germline lookup yields CDR1 SGHAT and CDR2 FQNNGV. V lost 5 bases to trimming and J lost 8 bases, with 21 bases between them. Original processing methods: The authors estimated nucleated cell counts from reference gene primer amplification. Produced via immunoSEQ multiplex PCR; TCRdb's table is partial and in-frame only. V and J calls plus clone size are reproduced from that table; the DNA served to infer D and trimming. The sample lists some 150,000 clones; around 80% were seen once. Everyone who took part was roughly 18 to 89 years old, and they came from 24 US areas. Sequencing used PBMCs or T cells enriched from blood (not recorded which). The TCR comes from a woman between 50 and 59 years old in a cohort exposed to, infected with or recovered from COVID-19 (not recorded which). This sequence joins TRBV11-2 and TRBJ2-5; maybe TRBD2 (5 bases). CDR3 bases: TGTGCCAGCAGCCCAAACGGGGTAAAAGGAGGAACCCAGTACTTC. This codes for CASSPNGVKGGTQYF.